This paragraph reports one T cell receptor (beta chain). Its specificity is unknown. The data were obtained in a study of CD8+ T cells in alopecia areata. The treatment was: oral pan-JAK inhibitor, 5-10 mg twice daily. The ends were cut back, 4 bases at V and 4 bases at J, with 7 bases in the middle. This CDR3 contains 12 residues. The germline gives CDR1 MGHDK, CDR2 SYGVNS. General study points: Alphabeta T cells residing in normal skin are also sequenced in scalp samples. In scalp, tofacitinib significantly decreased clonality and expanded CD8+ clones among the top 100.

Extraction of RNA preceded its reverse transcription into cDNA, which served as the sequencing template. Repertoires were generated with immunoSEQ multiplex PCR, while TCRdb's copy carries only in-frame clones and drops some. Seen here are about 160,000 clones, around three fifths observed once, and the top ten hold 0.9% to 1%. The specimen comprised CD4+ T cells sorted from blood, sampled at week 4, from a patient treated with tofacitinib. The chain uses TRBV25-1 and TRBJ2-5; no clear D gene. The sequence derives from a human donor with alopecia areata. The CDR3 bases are TGTGCCAGCAGTGTGCGTGGAGAGACCCAGTACTTC. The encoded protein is CASSVRGETQYF. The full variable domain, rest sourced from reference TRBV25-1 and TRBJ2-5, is EADIYQTPRYLVIGTGKKITLECSQTMGHDKMYWYQQDPGMELHLIHYSYGVNSTEKGDLSSESTVSRIRTEHFPLTLESARPSHTSQYLCASSVRGETQYFGPGTRLLVL.